This TCR beta chain was profiled in a study of tumor-infiltrating lymphocytes in primary liver carcinoma. This clonotype has more than one count but fewer than ten. Starting material for RNA and DNA co-extraction consisted of 20-30 mg of unsorted bulk tissue. Starting material of around 460 ng total RNA yielded TCR beta cDNA via a constant-region primer. Library construction for TCR beta comprised three nested multiplex PCR rounds performed with slightly modified ARM-PCR. Rounds one and two of PCR, each of 10 cycles, were primed with TRBV1-TRBV30 forward primers and a C-beta reverse primer. Using its own MiXCR run on the multiplex PCR reads, TCRdb lists one record per CDR3 protein. The table records around 99,000 distinct CDR3 sequences, roughly 70% of them present only once. Germline CDR1 and CDR2: SEHNR and FQNEAQ (reference sequence). V was clipped by 11 bases and J by 0 bases, with 10 bases between them. The length of the CDR3 is 12 residues.

This TCR derives from a man aged 35 to 55 with primary liver carcinoma and hepatitis B virus infection. Sequencing was carried out using tumor-adjacent normal liver tissue. The chain is built from TRBV7-9 and TRBJ1-1, with D possibly TRBD1 on 6 matching bases. This chain's CDR3 is CAAGQLNTEAFF. The DNA for the CDR3 is TGTGCCGCCGGACAGCTGAACACTGAAGCTTTCTTT.